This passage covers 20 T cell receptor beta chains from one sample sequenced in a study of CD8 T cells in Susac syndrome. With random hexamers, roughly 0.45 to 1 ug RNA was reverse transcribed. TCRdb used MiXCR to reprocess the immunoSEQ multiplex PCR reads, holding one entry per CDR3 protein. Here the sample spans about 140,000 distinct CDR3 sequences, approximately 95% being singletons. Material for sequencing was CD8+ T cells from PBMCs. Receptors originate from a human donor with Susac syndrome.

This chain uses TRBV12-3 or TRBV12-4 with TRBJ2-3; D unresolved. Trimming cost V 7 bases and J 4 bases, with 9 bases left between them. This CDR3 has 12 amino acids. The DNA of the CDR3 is TGTGCCAGCACTACCGTGCCAGATACGCAGTATTTT. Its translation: CASTTVPDTQYF.

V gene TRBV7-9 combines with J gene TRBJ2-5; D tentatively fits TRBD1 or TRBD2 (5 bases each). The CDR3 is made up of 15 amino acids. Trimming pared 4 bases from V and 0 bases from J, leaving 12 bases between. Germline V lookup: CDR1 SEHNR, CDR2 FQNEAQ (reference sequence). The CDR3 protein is CASSWWDLHQETQYF. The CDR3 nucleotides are TGTGCCAGCAGCTGGTGGGACCTACACCAAGAGACCCAGTACTTC.

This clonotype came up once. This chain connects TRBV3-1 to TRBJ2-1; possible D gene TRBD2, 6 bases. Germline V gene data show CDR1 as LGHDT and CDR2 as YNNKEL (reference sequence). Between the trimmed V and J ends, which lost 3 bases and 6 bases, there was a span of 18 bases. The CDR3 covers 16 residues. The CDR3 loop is CASSQWRDSSGNEQFF. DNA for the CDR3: TGTGCCAGCAGCCAGTGGCGGGACTCTTCGGGCAATGAGCAGTTCTTC.

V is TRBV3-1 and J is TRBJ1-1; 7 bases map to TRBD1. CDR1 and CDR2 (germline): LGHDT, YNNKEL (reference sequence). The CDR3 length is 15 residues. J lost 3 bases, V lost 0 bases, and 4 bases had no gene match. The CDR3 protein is CASSQDGRGDTEAFF. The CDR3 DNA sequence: TGTGCCAGCAGCCAAGATGGCAGGGGGGACACTGAAGCTTTCTTT.

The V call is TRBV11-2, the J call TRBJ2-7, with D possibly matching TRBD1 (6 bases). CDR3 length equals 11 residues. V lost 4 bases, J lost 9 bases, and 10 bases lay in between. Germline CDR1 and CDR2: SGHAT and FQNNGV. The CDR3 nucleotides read TGTGCCAGCAGCTCCACAGGGTTGCAGTACTTC. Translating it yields CASSSTGLQYF.

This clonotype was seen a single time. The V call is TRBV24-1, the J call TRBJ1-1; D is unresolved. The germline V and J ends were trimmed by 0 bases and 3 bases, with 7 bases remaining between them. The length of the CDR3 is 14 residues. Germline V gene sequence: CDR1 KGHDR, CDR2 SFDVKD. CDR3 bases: TGTGCCACCAGTGATTTGGGAAGGGACACTGAAGCTTTCTTT. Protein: CATSDLGRDTEAFF.

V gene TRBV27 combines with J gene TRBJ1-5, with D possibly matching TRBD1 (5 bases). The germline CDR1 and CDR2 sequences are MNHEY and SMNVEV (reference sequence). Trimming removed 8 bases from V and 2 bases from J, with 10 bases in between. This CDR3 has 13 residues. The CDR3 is CASAGSGNQPQHF. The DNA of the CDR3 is TGTGCCAGCGCAGGGTCTGGCAATCAGCCCCAGCATTTT.

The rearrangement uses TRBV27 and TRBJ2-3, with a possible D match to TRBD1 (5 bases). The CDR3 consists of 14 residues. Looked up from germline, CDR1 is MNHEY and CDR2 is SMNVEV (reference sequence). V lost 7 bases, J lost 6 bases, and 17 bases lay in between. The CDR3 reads CASTFKGRLDTQYF. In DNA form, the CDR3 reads TGTGCCAGCACGTTTAAGGGGCGCTTGGATACGCAGTATTTT.

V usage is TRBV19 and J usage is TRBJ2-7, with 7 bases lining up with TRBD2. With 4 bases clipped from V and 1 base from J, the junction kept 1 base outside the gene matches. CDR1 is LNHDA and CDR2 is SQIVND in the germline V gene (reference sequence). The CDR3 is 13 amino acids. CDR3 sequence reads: CASSKRGSYEQYF. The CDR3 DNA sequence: TGTGCCAGTAGTAAGCGGGGATCCTACGAGCAGTACTTC.

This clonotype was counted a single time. The CDR3 loop is CASSFQRRGGNEQFF. The CDR3 nucleotides are TGCGCCAGCAGCTTCCAGCGGAGAGGGGGCAATGAGCAGTTCTTC. The rearrangement links TRBV4-1 to TRBJ2-1, with D perhaps matching TRBD1 (6 bases). Germline CDR1 reads MGHRA; CDR2 reads YSYEKL. CDR3 length equals 15 residues. V lost 5 bases and J lost 6, with 17 bases in between.

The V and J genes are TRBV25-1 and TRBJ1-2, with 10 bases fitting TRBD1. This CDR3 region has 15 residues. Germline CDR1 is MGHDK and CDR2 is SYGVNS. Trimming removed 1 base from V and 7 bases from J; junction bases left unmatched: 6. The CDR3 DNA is TGTGCCAGCAGTGAATGGAGACAGGGGGCGACTGGCTACACCTTC. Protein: CASSEWRQGATGYTF.

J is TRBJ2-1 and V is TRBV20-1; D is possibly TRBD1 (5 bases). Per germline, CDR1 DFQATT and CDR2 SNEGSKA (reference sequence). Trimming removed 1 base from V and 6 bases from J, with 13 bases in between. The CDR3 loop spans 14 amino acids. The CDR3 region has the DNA TGCAGTGCTAGAGCGCCCAGGGTTTCCAATGAGCAGTTCTTC. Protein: CSARAPRVSNEQFF.

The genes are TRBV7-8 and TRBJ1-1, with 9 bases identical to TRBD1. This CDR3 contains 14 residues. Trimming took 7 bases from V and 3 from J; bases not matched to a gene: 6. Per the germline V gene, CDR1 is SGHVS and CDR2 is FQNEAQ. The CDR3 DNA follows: TGTGCCAGCAACTGGGGACAGGGAGACACTGAAGCTTTCTTT. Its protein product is CASNWGQGDTEAFF. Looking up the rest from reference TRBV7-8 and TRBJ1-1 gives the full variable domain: GAGVSQSPRYKVAKRGQDVALRCDPISGHVSLFWYQQALGQGPEFLTYFQNEAQLDKSGLPSDRFFAERPEGSVSTLKIQRTQQEDSAVYLCASNWGQGDTEAFFGQGTRLTVV.

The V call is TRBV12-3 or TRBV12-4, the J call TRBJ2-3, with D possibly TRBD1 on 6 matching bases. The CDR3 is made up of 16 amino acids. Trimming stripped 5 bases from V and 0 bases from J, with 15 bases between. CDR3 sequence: CASSRPDRHSTDTQYF. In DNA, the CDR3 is TGTGCCAGCAGTCGACCCGACAGGCACAGCACAGATACGCAGTATTTT.

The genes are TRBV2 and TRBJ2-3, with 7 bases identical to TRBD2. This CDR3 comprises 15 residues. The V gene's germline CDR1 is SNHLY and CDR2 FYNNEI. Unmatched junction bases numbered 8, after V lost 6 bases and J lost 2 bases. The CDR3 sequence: CASSRLADFTDTQYF. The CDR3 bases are TGTGCCAGCAGCCGACTAGCTGATTTCACAGATACGCAGTATTTT.

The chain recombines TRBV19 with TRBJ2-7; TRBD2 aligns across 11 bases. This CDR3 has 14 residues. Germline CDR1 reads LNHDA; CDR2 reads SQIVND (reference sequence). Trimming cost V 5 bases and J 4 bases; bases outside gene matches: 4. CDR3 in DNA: TGTGCCAGTAGTCCGGGACTAGCGGAATACGAGCAGTACTTC. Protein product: CASSPGLAEYEQYF.

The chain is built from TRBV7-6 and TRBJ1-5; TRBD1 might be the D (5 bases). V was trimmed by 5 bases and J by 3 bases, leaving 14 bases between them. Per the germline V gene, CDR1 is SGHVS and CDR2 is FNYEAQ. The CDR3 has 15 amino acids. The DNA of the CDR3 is TGTGCCAGCAGCACCGACTCAGGGTTCAATCAGCCCCAGCATTTT. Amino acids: CASSTDSGFNQPQHF.

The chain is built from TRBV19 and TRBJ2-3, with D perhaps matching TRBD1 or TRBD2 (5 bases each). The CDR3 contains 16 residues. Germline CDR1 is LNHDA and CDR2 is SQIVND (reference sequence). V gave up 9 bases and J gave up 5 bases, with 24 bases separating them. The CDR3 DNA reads TGTGCCAGCCCCGAGGGGTACTCAGACATTGGAGATACGCAGTATTTT. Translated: CASPEGYSDIGDTQYF. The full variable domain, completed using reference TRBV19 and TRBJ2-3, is DGGITQSPKYLFRKEGQNVTLSCEQNLNHDAMYWYRQDPGQGLRLIYYSQIVNDFQKGDIAEGYSVSREKKESFPLTVTSAQKNPTAFYLCASPEGYSDIGDTQYFGPGTRLTVL.

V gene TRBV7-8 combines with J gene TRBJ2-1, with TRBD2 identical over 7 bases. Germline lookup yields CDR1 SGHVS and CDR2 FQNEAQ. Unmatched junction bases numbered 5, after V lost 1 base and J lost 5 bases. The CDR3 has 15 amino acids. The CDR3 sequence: CASSLEGTINNEQFF. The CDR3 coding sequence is TGTGCCAGCAGCTTAGAGGGGACTATAAACAATGAGCAGTTCTTC.

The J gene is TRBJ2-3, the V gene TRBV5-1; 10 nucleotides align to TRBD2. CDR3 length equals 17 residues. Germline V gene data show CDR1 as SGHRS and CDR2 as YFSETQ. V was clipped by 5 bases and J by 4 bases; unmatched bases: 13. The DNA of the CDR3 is TGCGCCAGCAGGCACGTAAAGCGGGAGGGTGTCCCAGATACGCAGTATTTT. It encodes CASRHVKREGVPDTQYF.